This T cell receptor beta chain was sequenced in a study of vaccination and CD4 T cells after COVID-19. On the study more broadly: In the convalescent cohort, there were six males and four females, two of them Hispanic. Cells were stimulated with overlapping spike peptide pools from SARS-CoV-2, HCoV-NL63, HCoV-OC43 and HCoV-229E. Cultures acting as controls obtained a CEFX pool, an HIV-1 Nef pool, or no peptide. The study, taken as a whole, reports: Convalescent patients gained a median approximately 88% of their reactive clones only post-vaccination.

As regards this clonotype: Its antigen is not known.

Treatment meaning: approximately 9-day PBMC culture with coronavirus spike peptide pools or control peptides (ViraFEST assay). The CDR3 extends over 13 amino acids. V gave up 5 bases and J gave up 10 bases, with 15 bases separating them. Germline-derived CDR1 and CDR2 are DFQATT and SNEGSKA (reference sequence). Cultured CD4+ T cells had their DNA profiled by the Oncomine TCR Beta short-read assay. TCRdb processed the PCR reads anew with MiXCR; each CDR3 protein has one entry. This table holds fewer than 15,000 distinct CDR3 sequences, more than 35% found once. This chain links TRBV20-1 with TRBJ1-6; a possible D gene is TRBD1 (6 bases). Specimen: CD4+ T cells from blood, cultured in vitro, collected after SARS-CoV-2 vaccination. This receptor was taken from a human donor who had recovered from COVID-19. The CDR3 bases are TGCAGTGCTCGGCGGGGGCCAGGCTCACCCCTCCACTTT. Its translation is CSARRGPGSPLHF.